A single sample gave rise to the 20 T cell receptor beta chains below, sequenced in a study of regulatory T cells in long-lasting Graves disease. Time point reported: persistent/refractory GD, antithyroid drugs over 5 years with positive TRAb. Generation of the TCR library employed RNA extracted from PBMCs. To make TCR beta libraries, researchers used iRepertoire HTBI primers and Arm-PCR of CDR3 regions. TCRdb recomputed calls from the multiplex PCR reads with MiXCR, one row per CDR3 protein. The data contain about 660,000 distinct CDR3 sequences, 30% of them singletons. Material: peripheral blood mononuclear cells (PBMCs), obtained when the disease was refractory, from a patient treated with antithyroid drugs. The receptors shown here come from a female donor with Graves disease.

This clonotype was found a few times. The chain recombines TRBV20-1 with TRBJ2-6, with TRBD2 as a possible D gene (6 bases). The V end was cut by 1 base, the J end by 0 bases, with 16 bases between. The CDR3 consists of 18 residues. Germline CDR1 and CDR2: DFQATT and SNEGSKA (reference sequence). The CDR3 reads CSARGFGDSRSGANVLTF. Written as DNA, the CDR3 is TGCAGTGCTAGAGGGTTTGGGGACTCCCGCTCTGGGGCCAACGTCCTGACTTTC.

This chain uses TRBV12-5 with TRBJ2-5; 10 bases align to TRBD2. The germline V gene has CDR1 LGHNT and CDR2 FRNRAP. CDR3 length: 15 residues. J gave up 5 bases and V 1 base, and 4 bases lay outside the gene matches. The CDR3 protein is CASGLASGSPETQYF. The CDR3 DNA sequence: TGTGCTAGTGGTTTGGCTAGCGGGAGCCCGGAGACCCAGTACTTC.

This rearrangement joins TRBV6-1 to TRBJ1-1; no clear D. The germline gives CDR1 MNHNS, CDR2 SASEGT. V was pared by 5 bases and J by 1 base, with 14 bases between. This CDR3 is built from 15 residues. CDR3 residues: CASSPVPRGNTEAFF. CDR3 nucleotide sequence: TGTGCCAGCAGTCCGGTCCCCCGGGGGAACACTGAAGCTTTCTTT.

The genes are TRBV5-4 and TRBJ2-7, with TRBD2 matching over 11 bases. V was clipped by 0 bases and J by 7 bases; unmatched bases: 6. Germline CDR1 and CDR2: SGHNT and YYREEE (reference sequence). This CDR3 is built from 15 residues. This CDR3 reads CASSLANLAGGEQYF. The CDR3, as DNA: TGTGCCAGCAGCTTGGCAAATCTAGCGGGAGGTGAGCAGTACTTC.

This clonotype was counted many times. The chain has TRBV15 and TRBJ1-2, with 7 bases fitting TRBD1. V shed 0 bases, J shed 4 bases, and the junction held 5 bases outside the gene matches. Germline CDR1 reads LNHNV; CDR2 reads YYDKDF (reference sequence). This CDR3 region has 15 residues. The CDR3 bases are TGTGCCACCAGCAGAGACCGACAGGGCCTCTATGGCTACACCTTC. Translated: CATSRDRQGLYGYTF. Full variable domain (rest looked up from reference TRBV15 and TRBJ1-2): DAMVIQNPRYQVTQFGKPVTLSCSQTLNHNVMYWYQQKSSQAPKLLFHYYDKDFNNEADTPDNFQSRRPNTSFCFLDIRSPGLGDTAMYLCATSRDRQGLYGYTFGSGTRLTVV.

DNA of the CDR3: TGTGCCAGCAGCGTAGGGGGGGGAGTAGGTCTGGAGACCCAGTACTTC. This gives the protein CASSVGGGVGLETQYF. This rearrangement joins TRBV9 to TRBJ2-5, with 7 bases fitting TRBD2. This CDR3 has 16 amino acids. Losses at the gene ends were 0 bases for V and 5 bases for J; bases not matched to a gene: 10. The germline V gene encodes CDR1 SGDLS and CDR2 YYNGEE.

This clonotype was counted many times. The chain employs TRBV12-3 or TRBV12-4 and TRBJ1-2, with 7 bases identical to TRBD1. V gave up 6 bases and J gave up 0 bases; unmatched junction bases: 13. CDR3 size: 17 residues. The CDR3, as DNA: TGTGCCAGCAGCCTGAGCCTCTCAGGGGGAGCTAACTATGGCTACACCTTC. It yields the protein CASSLSLSGGANYGYTF.

The chain joins TRBV4-2 to TRBJ2-7; tentatively, D is TRBD2 (6 bases). With 1 base removed from V and 2 bases from J, the gap between germline ends came to 18 bases. The germline V gene encodes CDR1 LGHNA and CDR2 YNFKEQ. The CDR3 covers 17 residues. The CDR3 DNA follows: TGTGCCAGCAGCCAAGCCGGTATTGGGAGGTCCCCCTACGAGCAGTACTTC. It specifies CASSQAGIGRSPYEQYF.

The chain recombines TRBV3-1 with TRBJ2-7, with D perhaps matching TRBD2 (6 bases). Trimming removed 0 bases from V and 7 bases from J, with 16 bases in between. Germline V gene sequence: CDR1 LGHDT, CDR2 YNNKEL (reference sequence). The CDR3 covers 15 residues. DNA of the CDR3: TGTGCCAGCAGCCAAGATAGTAGCGGTAAGTCGGAGCAGTACTTC. It codes for CASSQDSSGKSEQYF.

This clonotype has a count of ten or more. The chain links TRBV7-3 to TRBJ2-5; TRBD2 matches 8 bases. With V trimmed by 3 bases and J by 2 bases, 2 bases remained unmatched. The CDR3 is 14 residues long. Germline V gene sequence: CDR1 SGHTA, CDR2 FQGTGA. CDR3: CASSLASGQETQYF. The CDR3 DNA is TGTGCCAGCAGCTTGGCTAGCGGGCAAGAGACCCAGTACTTC.

This clonotype was detected only a few times. The chain employs TRBV30 and TRBJ1-1; D unresolved. Deletions cut 0 bases from V and 5 bases from J, with 13 bases between. The V gene's germline CDR1 is GTSNPN and CDR2 SVGIG (reference sequence). The CDR3 loop spans 14 amino acids. CDR3 nucleotide sequence: TGTGCCTGGAGTGTTTCCGGGTATGGGACTGAAGCTTTCTTT. This gives the protein CAWSVSGYGTEAFF.

This clonotype was recorded many times. The chain couples TRBV7-9 to TRBJ2-5, with D unclear. CDR1 is SEHNR and CDR2 is FQNEAQ in the germline V gene (reference sequence). Trimming took off 4 bases at V and 0 bases at J, with 9 bases between the two ends. The CDR3 has 14 residues. CDR3 loop: CASSSARYQETQYF. DNA of the CDR3: TGTGCCAGCAGCTCGGCTAGATACCAAGAGACCCAGTACTTC.

This clonotype showed up many times. The rearrangement joins TRBV12-3 or TRBV12-4 to TRBJ2-5; 10 positions agree with TRBD2. V shed 3 bases, J shed 1 base, and the junction held 2 bases outside the gene matches. The CDR3 consists of 15 residues. As DNA, the CDR3 is TGTGCCAGCAGTTTTTGGACTAGCGGCCAAGAGACCCAGTACTTC. Translated: CASSFWTSGQETQYF.

This rearrangement joins TRBV29-1 to TRBJ2-7; D perhaps matches TRBD1 (6 bases). Trimming removed 7 bases at V and 2 bases at J, with 12 bases between. The CDR3 is made up of 12 amino acids. In germline, CDR1 is SQVTM, CDR2 ANQGSEA. The CDR3 DNA follows: TGCAGCGCAATGTCAGGGGCCTACGAGCAGTACTTC. Protein sequence: CSAMSGAYEQYF.

This clonotype appeared many times. The chain uses TRBV12-3 or TRBV12-4 and TRBJ2-5; TRBD1 aligns across 7 bases. The V segment lost 3 bases and the J segment 5 bases; nucleotides outside the gene matches: 6. The CDR3 spans 14 residues. In DNA form, the CDR3 reads TGTGCCAGCAGTTTGACAGGGTTTGGCGAGACCCAGTACTTC. Amino acid sequence: CASSLTGFGETQYF.

This chain links TRBV6-2 or TRBV6-3 with TRBJ2-7; 7 bases align to TRBD1. CDR3 length: 14 residues. CDR1 and CDR2 from the germline V gene are MNHEY and SVGEGT. V lost 9 bases and J lost 2; bases outside the gene matches: 10. CDR3 loop: CASSDRVRPYEQYF. In DNA form, the CDR3 reads TGTGCCAGTTCAGACAGGGTAAGGCCCTACGAGCAGTACTTC.

This sequence joins TRBV5-1 and TRBJ1-1; 7 nucleotides agree with TRBD1. This CDR3 region has 13 residues. Trimming removed 7 bases from V and 6 bases from J; junction bases left unmatched: 9. CDR1 and CDR2 (germline): SGHRS, YFSETQ. This chain's CDR3 is CASRKPGTAEAFF. CDR3 coding DNA: TGCGCCAGCCGCAAACCAGGGACAGCTGAAGCTTTCTTT. Full variable domain (outside the CDR3, taken from reference TRBV5-1 and TRBJ1-1): KAGVTQTPRYLIKTRGQQVTLSCSPISGHRSVSWYQQTPGQGLQFLFEYFSETQRNKGNFPGRFSGRQFSNSRSEMNVSTLELGDSALYLCASRKPGTAEAFFGQGTRLTVV.

A few counts support this clonotype. The chain recombines TRBV6-2 or TRBV6-3 with TRBJ1-6; D gene unclear. V gave up 6 bases and J gave up 7 bases, with 19 bases separating them. The CDR3 contains 16 residues. CDR1 is MNHEY, CDR2 SVGEGT, per germline. The CDR3 coding sequence is TGTGCCAGCAGCCCGAATGGGCCGCCGTTAAATTCACCCCTCCACTTT. Translated, it gives CASSPNGPPLNSPLHF.

The chain is built from TRBV7-3 and TRBJ1-2; D is uncertain. V was pared by 5 bases and J by 4 bases, with 11 bases between. The CDR3 totals 13 residues. Germline V lookup: CDR1 SGHTA, CDR2 FQGTGA. The CDR3 region is CASSPGNIYGYTF. CDR3 nucleotide sequence: TGTGCCAGCAGCCCCGGGAACATCTATGGCTACACCTTC.

This clonotype was picked up one time. V usage is TRBV12-3 or TRBV12-4 and J usage is TRBJ1-3; D gene ambiguous. The CDR3 length is 17 residues. The V gene lost 6 bases and the J gene lost 0 bases, with 18 bases spanning the gap. The CDR3 DNA reads TGTGCCAGCAGCTTGTTTCAGGCTTTCCGCTCTGGAAACACCATATATTTT. As protein: CASSLFQAFRSGNTIYF.